The entry below describes one TCR beta chain. Its antigen remains unknown. The CDR3 extends over 16 amino acids. CDR1 is SGHVS, CDR2 FQNEAQ, per germline. Trimming cost V 1 base and J 3 bases, with 14 bases left between them. Researchers amplified the TCR beta CDR3 regions from RNA transcripts. RT-PCR in the first round (using the HTBI primer set) targeted the TCR CDR3. TCRdb ran MiXCR on the multiplex PCR reads and lists one entry per CDR3 protein. In the table there are hundreds of thousands of distinct CDR3 sequences, over 15% of which are singletons. The sample comes from a study of T cells in Graves' hyperthyroidism and ophthalmopathy. General study points: In the blood, most expanded thyroid clonotypes above 0.001 appeared as well.

Each ophthalmopathy patient scored at least 3 on the Clinical Activity Score and at least 4 on NOSPECS grade, with duration under 3 months. The chain combines TRBV7-8 with TRBJ2-3, with D possibly matching TRBD2 (5 bases). Sequenced sample: blood. The receptor was isolated from a woman aged 55 to 70 with Graves' ophthalmopathy. CDR3: CASSLVGGPGTDTQYF. The CDR3 coding sequence is TGTGCCAGCAGCTTAGTAGGAGGCCCCGGTACAGATACGCAGTATTTT.